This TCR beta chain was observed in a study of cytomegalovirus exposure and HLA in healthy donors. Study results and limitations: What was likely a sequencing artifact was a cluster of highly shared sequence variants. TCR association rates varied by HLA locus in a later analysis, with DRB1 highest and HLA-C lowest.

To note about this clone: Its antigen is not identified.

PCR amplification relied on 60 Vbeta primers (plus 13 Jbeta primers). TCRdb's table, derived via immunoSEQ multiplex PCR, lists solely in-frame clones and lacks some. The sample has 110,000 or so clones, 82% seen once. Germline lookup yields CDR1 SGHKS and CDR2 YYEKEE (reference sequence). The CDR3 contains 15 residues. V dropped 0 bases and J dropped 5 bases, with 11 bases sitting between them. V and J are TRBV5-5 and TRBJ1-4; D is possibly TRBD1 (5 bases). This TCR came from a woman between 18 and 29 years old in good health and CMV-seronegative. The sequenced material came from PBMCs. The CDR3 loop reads CASSLVRGRNEKLFF. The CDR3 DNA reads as TGTGCCAGCAGCTTGGTCCGGGGGAGGAATGAAAAACTGTTTTTT.